The present T cell receptor (beta chain) was sequenced within a study of blood T cells in healthy people across ages. Trimming removed 4 bases from V and 5 bases from J, with 12 bases in between. The CDR3 is 13 residues long. Looked up from germline, CDR1 is DFQATT and CDR2 is SNEGSKA (reference sequence). Sample-barcoded 5' priming and a J-beta primer mix drove a second PCR of roughly 7 to 11 cycles. Using its own MiXCR run on the 5' RACE reads, TCRdb lists one record per CDR3 protein. This sample has 1,800,000 or so distinct CDR3 sequences, with 30% to 40% found just once. Source material: blood. The TCR sequence derives from a human donor in good health. V gene TRBV20-1 combines with J gene TRBJ1-5, with unresolved D. CDR3 in DNA: TGCAGTGCTAAGTCCCAGCTAGATCAGCCCCAGCATTTT. As protein: CSAKSQLDQPQHF.